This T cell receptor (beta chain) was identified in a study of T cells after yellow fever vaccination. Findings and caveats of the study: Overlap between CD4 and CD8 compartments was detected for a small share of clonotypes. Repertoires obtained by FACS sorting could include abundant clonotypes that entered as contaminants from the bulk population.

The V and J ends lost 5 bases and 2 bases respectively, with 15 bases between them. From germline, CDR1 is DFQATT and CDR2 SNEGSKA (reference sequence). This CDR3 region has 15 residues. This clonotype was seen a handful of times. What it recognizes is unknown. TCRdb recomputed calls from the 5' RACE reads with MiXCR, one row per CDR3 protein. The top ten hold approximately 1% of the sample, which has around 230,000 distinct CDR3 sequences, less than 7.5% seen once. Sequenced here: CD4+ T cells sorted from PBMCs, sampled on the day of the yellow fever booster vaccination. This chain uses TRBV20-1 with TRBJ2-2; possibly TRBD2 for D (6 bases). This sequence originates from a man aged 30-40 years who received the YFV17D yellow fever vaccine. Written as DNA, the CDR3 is TGCAGTGCTTTTGGGACTGCTTCAAACACCGGGGAGCTGTTTTTT. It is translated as CSAFGTASNTGELFF.